A selection of T cell receptor beta chains follows, all from one sample in a study of blood T cell repertoires in COVID-19. Libraries were prepared by immunoSEQ multiplex PCR; TCRdb keeps only in-frame clonotypes and omits some of them. The data contain approximately 75,000 clones, around 88% of them seen just once; the ten biggest clones take up approximately 6.3%. What was sequenced was peripheral blood. All receptors come from a man older than 75 with COVID-19, enrolled during active disease. Both conserved end residues are trimmed from each CDR3.

V gene	J gene	CDR3 length	CDR3 protein
TRBV5-1	TRBJ1-6	14	ASSLLTGGQNSPLH
TRBV7-7	TRBJ2-1	12	ASSPDRGSNEQF
TRBV7-9	TRBJ1-1	12	ASSLLTGDTEAF
TRBV12-3/TRBV12-4	TRBJ1-1	11	ASTPQGVTEAF
TRBV7-9	TRBJ2-7	13	ASSSGTGGLGEQY
TRBV6-6	TRBJ2-7	12	ASSYSDRADEQY
TRBV5-1	TRBJ2-1	14	ASSPGTSGGSDEQF
TRBV19	TRBJ2-5	13	ASSKGGEHQETQY
TRBV4-3	TRBJ1-6	16	ASSRHATGELSNSPLH
TRBV5-4	TRBJ1-1	13	ASSRESPRNTEAF
TRBV6-1	TRBJ1-2	11	ASSERGPYGYT
TRBV5-8	TRBJ1-5	13	ASSLGTAIGQPQH
TRBV12-3/TRBV12-4	TRBJ1-2	11	ASSAPQGTGYT
TRBV5-6	TRBJ2-3	13	ASSLVVAGGDTQY
TRBV5-1	TRBJ1-2	13	ASSLGGQGNYGYT
TRBV12-3/TRBV12-4	TRBJ1-1	9	ASSGTFEAF
TRBV7-6	TRBJ1-1	15	ASSSPRAGRDYTEAF
TRBV7-9	TRBJ2-5	12	ASSPQTGKETQY
TRBV2	TRBJ1-1	10	ASRGANTEAF
TRBV5-5	TRBJ2-1	13	ASSSTGSSYNEQF
TRBV4-1	TRBJ1-5	13	ASSQLGTRNQPQH
TRBV29-1	TRBJ1-1	10	SVGLQGAEAF
TRBV7-3	TRBJ2-3	12	ASSYSGGPYTQY
TRBV19	TRBJ1-2	11	ASSIETGSGYT
TRBV5-1	TRBJ1-4	13	ASSLDGTGDEKLF
TRBV7-2	TRBJ2-6	15	ASRGGTGASGANVLT
TRBV4-2	TRBJ2-1	14	ASSRSRGGSYNEQF
TRBV7-3	TRBJ1-1	11	ASSGQARTEAF
TRBV25-1	TRBJ1-1	8	ASSGREAF
TRBV6-5	TRBJ2-7	11	ASTPRGWGEQY
TRBV7-8	TRBJ1-5	18	ASSLRRVSGQPYSNQPQH
TRBV10-3	TRBJ2-1	12	AISETGGRDEQF
TRBV6-5	TRBJ1-5	12	ASRGQHSNQPQH
TRBV5-6	TRBJ1-3	13	ASSLYSSSGNTIY
TRBV7-2	TRBJ1-2	10	ASSHSFYGYT
TRBV11-2	TRBJ1-6	11	ASSRTGFSPLH